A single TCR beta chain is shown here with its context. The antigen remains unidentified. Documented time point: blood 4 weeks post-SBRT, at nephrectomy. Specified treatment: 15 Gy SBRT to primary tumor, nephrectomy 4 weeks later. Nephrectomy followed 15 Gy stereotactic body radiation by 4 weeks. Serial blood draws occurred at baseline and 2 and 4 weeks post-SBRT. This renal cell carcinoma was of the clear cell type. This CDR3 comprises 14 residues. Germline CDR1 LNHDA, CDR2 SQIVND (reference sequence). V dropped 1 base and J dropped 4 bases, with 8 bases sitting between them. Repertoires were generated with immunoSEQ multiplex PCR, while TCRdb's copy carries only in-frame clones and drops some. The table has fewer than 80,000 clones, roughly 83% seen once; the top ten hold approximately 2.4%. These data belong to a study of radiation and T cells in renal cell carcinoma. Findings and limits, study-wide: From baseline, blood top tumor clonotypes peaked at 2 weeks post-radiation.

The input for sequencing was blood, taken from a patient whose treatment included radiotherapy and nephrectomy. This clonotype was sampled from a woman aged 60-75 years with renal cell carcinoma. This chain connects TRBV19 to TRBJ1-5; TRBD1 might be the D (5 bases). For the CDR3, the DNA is TGTGCCAGTAGTATAGCGACAGATAATCAGCCCCAGCATTTT. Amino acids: CASSIATDNQPQHF. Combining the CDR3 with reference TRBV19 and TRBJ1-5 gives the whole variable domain DGGITQSPKYLFRKEGQNVTLSCEQNLNHDAMYWYRQDPGQGLRLIYYSQIVNDFQKGDIAEGYSVSREKKESFPLTVTSAQKNPTAFYLCASSIATDNQPQHFGDGTRLSIL.